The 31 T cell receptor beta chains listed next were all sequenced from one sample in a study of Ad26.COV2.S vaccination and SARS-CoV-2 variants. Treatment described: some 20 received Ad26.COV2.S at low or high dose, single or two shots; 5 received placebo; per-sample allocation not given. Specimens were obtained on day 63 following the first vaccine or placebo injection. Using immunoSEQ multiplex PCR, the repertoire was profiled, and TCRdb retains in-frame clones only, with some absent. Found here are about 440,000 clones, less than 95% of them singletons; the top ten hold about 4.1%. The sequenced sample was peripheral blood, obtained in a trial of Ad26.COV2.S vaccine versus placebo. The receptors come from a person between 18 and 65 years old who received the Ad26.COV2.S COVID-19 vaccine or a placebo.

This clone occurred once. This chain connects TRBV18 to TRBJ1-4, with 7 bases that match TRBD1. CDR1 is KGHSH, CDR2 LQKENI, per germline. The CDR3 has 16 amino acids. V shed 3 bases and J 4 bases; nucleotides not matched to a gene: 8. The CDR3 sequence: CASSPPGQLINEKLFF. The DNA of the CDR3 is TGTGCCAGCTCACCTCCGGGACAGCTTATTAATGAAAAACTGTTTTTT.

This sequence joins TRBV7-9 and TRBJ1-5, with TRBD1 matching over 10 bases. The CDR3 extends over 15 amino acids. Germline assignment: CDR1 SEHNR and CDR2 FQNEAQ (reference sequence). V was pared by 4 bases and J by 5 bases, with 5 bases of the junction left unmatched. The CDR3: CASSSDRGGYQPQHF. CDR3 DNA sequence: TGTGCCAGCAGCTCGGACAGGGGGGGTTATCAGCCCCAGCATTTT.

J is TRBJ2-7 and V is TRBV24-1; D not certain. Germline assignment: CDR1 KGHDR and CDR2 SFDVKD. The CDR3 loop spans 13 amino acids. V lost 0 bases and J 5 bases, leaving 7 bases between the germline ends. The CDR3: CATSDLNSNEQYF. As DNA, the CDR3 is TGTGCCACCAGTGATTTGAACAGCAACGAGCAGTACTTC.

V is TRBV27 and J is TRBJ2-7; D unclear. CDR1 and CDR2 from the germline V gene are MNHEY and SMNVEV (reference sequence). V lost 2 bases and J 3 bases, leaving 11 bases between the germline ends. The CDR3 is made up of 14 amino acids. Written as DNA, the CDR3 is TGTGCCAGCAGTTTAAAGGGCCCCCACTACGAGCAGTACTTC. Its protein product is CASSLKGPHYEQYF.

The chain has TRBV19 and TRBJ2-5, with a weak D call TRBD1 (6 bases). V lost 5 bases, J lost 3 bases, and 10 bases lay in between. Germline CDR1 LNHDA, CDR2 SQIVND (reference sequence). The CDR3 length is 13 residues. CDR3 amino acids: CASSPWTEETQYF. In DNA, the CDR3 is TGTGCCAGTAGTCCCTGGACAGAAGAGACCCAGTACTTC.

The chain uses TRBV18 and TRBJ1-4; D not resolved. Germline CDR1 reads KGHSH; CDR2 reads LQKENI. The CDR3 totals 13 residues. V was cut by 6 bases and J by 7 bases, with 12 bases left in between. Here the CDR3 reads CASSRKDFEKLFF. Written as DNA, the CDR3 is TGTGCCAGCTCCCGAAAAGACTTTGAAAAACTGTTTTTT.

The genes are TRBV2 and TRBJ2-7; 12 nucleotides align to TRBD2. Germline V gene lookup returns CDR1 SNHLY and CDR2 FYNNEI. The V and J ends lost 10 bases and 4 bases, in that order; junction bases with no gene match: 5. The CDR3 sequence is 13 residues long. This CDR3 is CATMGLAGYEQYF. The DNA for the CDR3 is TGTGCCACTATGGGACTAGCGGGTTACGAGCAGTACTTC.

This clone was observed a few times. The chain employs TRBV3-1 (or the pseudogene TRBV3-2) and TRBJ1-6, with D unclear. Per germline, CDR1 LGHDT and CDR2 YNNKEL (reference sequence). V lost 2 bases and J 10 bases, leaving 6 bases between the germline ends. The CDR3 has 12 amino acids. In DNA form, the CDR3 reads TGTGCCAGCAGCCAAAACGAATCACCCCTCCACTTT. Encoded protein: CASSQNESPLHF.

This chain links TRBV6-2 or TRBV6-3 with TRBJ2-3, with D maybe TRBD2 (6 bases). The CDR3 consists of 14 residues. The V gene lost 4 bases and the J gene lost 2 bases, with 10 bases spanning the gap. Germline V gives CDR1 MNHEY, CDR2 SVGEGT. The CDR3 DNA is TGTGCCAGCAGTTTCAGCGGGCACACAGATACGCAGTATTTT. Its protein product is CASSFSGHTDTQYF.

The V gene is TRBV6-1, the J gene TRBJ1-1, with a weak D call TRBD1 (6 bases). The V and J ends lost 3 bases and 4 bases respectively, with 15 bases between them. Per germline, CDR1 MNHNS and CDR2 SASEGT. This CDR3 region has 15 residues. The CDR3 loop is CASSELGGLGTEAFF. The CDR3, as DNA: TGTGCCAGCAGTGAGTTGGGGGGGCTGGGCACTGAAGCTTTCTTT.

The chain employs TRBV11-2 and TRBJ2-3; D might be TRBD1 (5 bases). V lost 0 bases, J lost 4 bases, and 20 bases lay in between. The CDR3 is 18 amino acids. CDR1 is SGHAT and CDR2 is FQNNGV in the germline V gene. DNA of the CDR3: TGTGCCAGCAGCTTAGAAGCTCCCTTTGGGGCTAAGGCAGATACGCAGTATTTT. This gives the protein CASSLEAPFGAKADTQYF.

The CDR3 reads CASRRGSNTGELFF. The CDR3 bases are TGTGCCAGCCGCCGGGGCTCGAACACCGGGGAGCTGTTTTTT. The chain joins TRBV11-2 to TRBJ2-2; D may correspond to TRBD1 or TRBD2 (5 bases each). There are 14 residues in the CDR3. The V end lost 8 bases, the J end lost 0 bases, and 10 bases lay between the germline ends. Germline V gene sequence: CDR1 SGHAT, CDR2 FQNNGV.

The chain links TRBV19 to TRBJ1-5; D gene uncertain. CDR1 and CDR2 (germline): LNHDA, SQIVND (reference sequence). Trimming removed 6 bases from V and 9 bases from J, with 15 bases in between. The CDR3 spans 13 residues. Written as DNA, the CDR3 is TGTGCCAGTAGCCACGTTAGAGGAGCGCCCCAGCATTTT. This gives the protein CASSHVRGAPQHF.

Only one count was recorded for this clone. CDR3 sequence reads: CASSVGIGLSTDTQYF. The CDR3 DNA reads TGTGCCAGCAGCGTAGGGATAGGCCTTAGCACAGATACGCAGTATTTT. The rearrangement joins TRBV9 to TRBJ2-3; D remains unclear. CDR1 is SGDLS, CDR2 YYNGEE, per germline. This CDR3 has 16 residues. V lost 0 bases, J lost 0 bases, and 11 bases lay in between.

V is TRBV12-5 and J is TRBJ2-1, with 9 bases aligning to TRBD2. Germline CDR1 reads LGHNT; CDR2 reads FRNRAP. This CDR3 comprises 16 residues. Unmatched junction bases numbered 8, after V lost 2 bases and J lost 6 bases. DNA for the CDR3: TGTGCTAGTGGTTTGTCGGCGGGAGGGCCATTCAATGAGCAGTTCTTC. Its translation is CASGLSAGGPFNEQFF.

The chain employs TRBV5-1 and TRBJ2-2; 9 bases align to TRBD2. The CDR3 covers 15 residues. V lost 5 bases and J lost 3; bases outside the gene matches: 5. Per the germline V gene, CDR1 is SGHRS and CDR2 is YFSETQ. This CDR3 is CASRAGGVHTGELFF. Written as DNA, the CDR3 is TGCGCCAGCAGGGCGGGAGGGGTGCACACCGGGGAGCTGTTTTTT.

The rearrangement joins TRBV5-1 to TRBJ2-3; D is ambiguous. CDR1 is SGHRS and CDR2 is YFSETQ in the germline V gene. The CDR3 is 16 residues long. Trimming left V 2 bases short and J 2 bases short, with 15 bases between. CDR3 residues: CASSFDPLVHTDTQYF. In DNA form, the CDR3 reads TGCGCCAGCAGCTTCGACCCCCTGGTGCACACAGATACGCAGTATTTT.

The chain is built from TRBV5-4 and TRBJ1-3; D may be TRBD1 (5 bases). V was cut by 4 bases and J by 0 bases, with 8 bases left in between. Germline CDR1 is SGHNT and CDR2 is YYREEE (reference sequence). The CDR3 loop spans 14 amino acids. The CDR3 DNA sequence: TGTGCCAGCAGCCAACAGGACTCTGGAAACACCATATATTTT. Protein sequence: CASSQQDSGNTIYF.

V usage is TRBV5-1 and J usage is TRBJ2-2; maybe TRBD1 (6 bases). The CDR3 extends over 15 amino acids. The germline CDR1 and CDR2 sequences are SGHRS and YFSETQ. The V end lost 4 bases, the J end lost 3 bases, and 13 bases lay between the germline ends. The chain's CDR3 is CASSVQGYDTGELFF. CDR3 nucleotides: TGCGCCAGCAGCGTACAGGGTTACGACACCGGGGAGCTGTTTTTT.

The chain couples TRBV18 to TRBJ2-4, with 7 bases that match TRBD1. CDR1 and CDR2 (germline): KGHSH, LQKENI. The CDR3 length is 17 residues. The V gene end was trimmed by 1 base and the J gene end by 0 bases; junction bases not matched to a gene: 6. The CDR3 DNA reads TGTGCCAGCTCACCACTGGCAGGGGGTCTAGCCAAAAACATTCAGTACTTC. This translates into CASSPLAGGLAKNIQYF.

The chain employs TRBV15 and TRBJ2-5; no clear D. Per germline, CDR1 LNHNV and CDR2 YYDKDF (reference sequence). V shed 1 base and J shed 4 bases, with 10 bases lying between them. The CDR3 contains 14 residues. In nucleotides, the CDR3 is TGTGCCACCAGCAGAGTGTCACCCGGAGAGACCCAGTACTTC. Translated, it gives CATSRVSPGETQYF.

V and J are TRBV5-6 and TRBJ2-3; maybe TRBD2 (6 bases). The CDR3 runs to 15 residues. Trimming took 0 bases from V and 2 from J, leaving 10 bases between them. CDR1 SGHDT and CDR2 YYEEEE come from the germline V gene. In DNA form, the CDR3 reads TGTGCCAGCAGCTTGGTGGGAGGACCCACAGATACGCAGTATTTT. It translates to CASSLVGGPTDTQYF.

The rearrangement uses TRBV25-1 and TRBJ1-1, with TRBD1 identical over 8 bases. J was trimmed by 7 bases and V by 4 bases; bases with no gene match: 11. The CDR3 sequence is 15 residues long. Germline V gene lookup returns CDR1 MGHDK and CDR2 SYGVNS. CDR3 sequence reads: CASSGWGRGLGEAFF. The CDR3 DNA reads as TGTGCCAGCAGTGGATGGGGCAGGGGGCTGGGTGAAGCTTTCTTT.

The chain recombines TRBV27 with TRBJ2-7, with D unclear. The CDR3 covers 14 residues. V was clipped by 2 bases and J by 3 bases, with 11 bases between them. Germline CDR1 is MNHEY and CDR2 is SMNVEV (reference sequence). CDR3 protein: CASSLVGLGYEQYF. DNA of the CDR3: TGTGCCAGCAGTTTAGTGGGATTAGGCTACGAGCAGTACTTC.

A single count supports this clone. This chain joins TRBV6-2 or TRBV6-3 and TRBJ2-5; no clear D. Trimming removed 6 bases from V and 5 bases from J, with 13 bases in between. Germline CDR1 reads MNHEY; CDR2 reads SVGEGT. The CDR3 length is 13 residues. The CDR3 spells CASSADLGETQYF. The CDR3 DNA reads TGTGCCAGCAGCGCCGACCTGGGGGAGACCCAGTACTTC.

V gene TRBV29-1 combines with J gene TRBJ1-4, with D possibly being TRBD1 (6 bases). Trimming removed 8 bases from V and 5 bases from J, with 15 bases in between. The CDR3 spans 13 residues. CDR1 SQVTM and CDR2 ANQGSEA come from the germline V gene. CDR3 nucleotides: TGCAGCTTCATGCAGGGGACGAATGAAAAACTGTTTTTT. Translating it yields CSFMQGTNEKLFF.

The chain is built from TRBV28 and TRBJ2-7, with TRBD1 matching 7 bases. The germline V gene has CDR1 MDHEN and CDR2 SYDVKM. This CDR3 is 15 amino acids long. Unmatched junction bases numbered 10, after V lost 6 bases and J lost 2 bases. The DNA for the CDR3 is TGTGCCAGCAGCCAGACGGGGACAGCCACCTACGAGCAGTACTTC. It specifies CASSQTGTATYEQYF.

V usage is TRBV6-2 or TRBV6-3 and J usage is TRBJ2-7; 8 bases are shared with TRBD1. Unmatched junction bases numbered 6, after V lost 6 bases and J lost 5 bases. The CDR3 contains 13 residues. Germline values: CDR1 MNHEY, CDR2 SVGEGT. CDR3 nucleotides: TGTGCCAGCAGCGGACAGGGCGTCGACGAGCAGTACTTC. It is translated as CASSGQGVDEQYF.

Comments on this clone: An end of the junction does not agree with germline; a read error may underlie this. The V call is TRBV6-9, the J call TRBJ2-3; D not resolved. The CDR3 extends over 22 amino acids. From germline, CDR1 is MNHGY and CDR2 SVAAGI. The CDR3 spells CASSHSTQSPPQTRASTDTQYF. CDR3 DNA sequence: TGTGCCAGCAGTCATTCGACCCAGTCTCCCCCACAAACAAGAGCTAGCACAGATACGCAGTATTTT.

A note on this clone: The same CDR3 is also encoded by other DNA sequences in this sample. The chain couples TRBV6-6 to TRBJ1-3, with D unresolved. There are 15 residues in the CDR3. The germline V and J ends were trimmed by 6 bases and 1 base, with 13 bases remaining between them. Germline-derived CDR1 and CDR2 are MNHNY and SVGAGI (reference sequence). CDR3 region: CASSFDRASGNTIYF. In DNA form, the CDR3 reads TGTGCCAGCAGCTTCGACCGTGCTTCTGGAAACACCATATATTTT.

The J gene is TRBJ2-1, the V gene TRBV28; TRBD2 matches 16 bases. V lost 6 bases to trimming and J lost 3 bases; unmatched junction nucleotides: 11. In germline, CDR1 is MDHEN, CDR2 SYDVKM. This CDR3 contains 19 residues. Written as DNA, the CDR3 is TGTGCCAGCAGCCGCGGTGGGACTAGCGGGAGGGCCGACTACAATGAGCAGTTCTTC. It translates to CASSRGGTSGRADYNEQFF.